This is a list of T cell receptor beta chains from one sample in a study of blood T cell repertoires in COVID-19. Sequencing was performed with immunoSEQ multiplex PCR; in TCRdb, only in-frame clones are kept and a portion is missing. The table has 300,000 or so clones, roughly 90% seen once. The material sequenced was peripheral blood. These receptors came from a woman in her thirties with COVID-19, enrolled during active disease. CDR3s include the opening cysteine and the closing phenylalanine or tryptophan. D genes are given only for firm matches. Where a row states a size, it is once, few, many or the class of an expanded clone; other rows omit it.

V	D	size	J	CDR3	DNA
TRBV6-6	TRBD1	-	TRBJ2-2	CASSWGQADTGELFF	TGTGCCAGCAGTTGGGGACAGGCGGACACCGGGGAGCTGTTTTTT
TRBV3-1/TRBV3-2	-	-	TRBJ2-5	CASSQQGGETQYF	TGTGCCAGCAGCCAGCAGGGGGGAGAGACCCAGTACTTC
TRBV3-1/TRBV3-2	-	-	TRBJ2-7	CASSQDRDFQAYEQYF	TGTGCCAGCAGCCAAGACCGGGACTTTCAAGCCTACGAGCAGTACTTC
TRBV7-8	-	-	TRBJ2-7	CASSLVPGPYEQYF	TGTGCCAGCAGCTTAGTTCCAGGCCCCTACGAGCAGTACTTC
TRBV24-1	TRBD2	-	TRBJ2-1	CATSDPGLAWNEQFF	TGTGCCACCAGTGACCCCGGACTAGCGTGGAATGAGCAGTTCTTC
TRBV2	TRBD2	-	TRBJ2-1	CASSGERELSSYNEQFF	TGTGCCAGCAGTGGAGAGCGGGAACTGAGCTCCTACAATGAGCAGTTCTTC
TRBV7-2	TRBD1	-	TRBJ1-2	CASSSISRTGEGYTF	TGTGCCAGCAGCTCGATATCTCGGACAGGGGAAGGCTACACCTTC
TRBV7-2	-	-	TRBJ1-1	CASSLLDSNTEAFF	TGTGCCAGCAGCCTCCTCGACAGCAACACTGAAGCTTTCTTT
TRBV4-2	-	-	TRBJ1-5	CASSQDFTDSNQPQHF	TGTGCCAGCAGCCAAGATTTTACTGATAGCAATCAGCCCCAGCATTTT
TRBV3-1/TRBV3-2	TRBD1	once	TRBJ1-6	CASSQDAPGQGASPLHF	TGTGCCAGCAGCCAAGACGCGCCGGGACAGGGGGCTTCACCCCTCCACTTT
TRBV5-1	TRBD1	once	TRBJ1-4	CASSLAIGDRNEKLFF	TGCGCCAGCAGCTTGGCCATAGGGGACAGAAATGAAAAACTGTTTTTT
TRBV3-1/TRBV3-2	-	-	TRBJ1-2	CASSQEGGNYGYTF	TGTGCCAGCAGCCAAGAAGGCGGAAACTATGGCTACACCTTC
TRBV15	-	-	TRBJ1-6	CATSRDEWSSYNSPLHF	TGTGCCACCAGCAGAGATGAGTGGAGCTCCTATAATTCACCCCTCCACTTT
TRBV28	-	-	TRBJ1-2	CASSLGTGRGYTF	TGTGCCAGCAGTTTGGGGACGGGGAGGGGCTACACCTTC
TRBV6-5	TRBD2	-	TRBJ2-7	CASSLAGGPREQYF	TGTGCCAGCAGTTTAGCGGGAGGGCCGAGGGAGCAGTACTTC
TRBV5-1	TRBD1	few	TRBJ1-1	CASVKGLGQGNTEAFF	TGCGCCAGCGTAAAGGGCTTGGGACAGGGGAATACTGAAGCTTTCTTT
TRBV6-5	-	-	TRBJ1-5	CASTPPGALQPQHF	TGTGCCAGCACCCCACCTGGGGCCTTACAGCCCCAGCATTTT
TRBV30	-	-	TRBJ2-5	CAWSGGTQETQYF	TGTGCCTGGAGTGGCGGAACCCAAGAGACCCAGTACTTC
TRBV5-4	-	-	TRBJ1-1	CASSGGSSMGGTEAFF	TGTGCCAGCAGCGGGGGATCTTCGATGGGGGGAACTGAAGCTTTCTTT
TRBV2	-	-	TRBJ1-6	CASSSLMRANSPLHF	TGTGCCAGCAGTTCCCTTATGCGGGCTAATTCACCCCTCCACTTT
TRBV9	-	-	TRBJ1-2	CASSVGTVYGYTF	TGTGCCAGCAGCGTAGGGACAGTCTATGGCTACACCTTC
TRBV18	-	-	TRBJ2-4	CASSPGGTGNIQYF	TGTGCCAGCTCACCGGGAGGCACGGGAAACATTCAGTACTTC
TRBV6-5	-	-	TRBJ2-5	CASSQMTQETQYF	TGTGCCAGCAGTCAGATGACACAAGAGACCCAGTACTTC
TRBV30	-	-	TRBJ2-7	CAWGSASYEQYF	TGTGCCTGGGGTAGCGCCTCCTACGAGCAGTACTTC
TRBV3-1/TRBV3-2	TRBD1	-	TRBJ2-7	CASSPGQAHEQYF	TGTGCCAGCAGCCCCGGACAGGCCCACGAGCAGTACTTC
TRBV14	-	-	TRBJ2-1	CASSPQGQISYNEQFF	TGTGCCAGCAGCCCCCAGGGTCAAATATCCTACAATGAGCAGTTCTTC
TRBV9	-	-	TRBJ1-2	CASSPGQGNYGYTF	TGTGCCAGCAGCCCGGGACAAGGTAACTATGGCTACACCTTC
TRBV19	TRBD2	-	TRBJ2-7	CASSTTSDFDEQYF	TGTGCCAGTAGTACGACTAGCGATTTCGACGAGCAGTACTTC
TRBV14	-	-	TRBJ1-1	CASSQDLRADAEAFF	TGTGCCAGCAGCCAAGATCTGAGGGCTGACGCTGAAGCTTTCTTT